This T cell receptor beta chain was identified during a study of T cells in Graves' hyperthyroidism and ophthalmopathy. As for the study in general: Prior to any treatment, at the point of initial diagnosis, peripheral blood was collected.

This clonotype has a count of ten or more. The antigen is unknown. Study conclusions and caveats: Most thyroid-expanded clonotypes above 0.001 were also found in blood.

RNA transcripts yielded amplified TCR beta CDR3 regions. The TCR CDR3 was amplified in a first-round RT-PCR using the HTBI primer set. MiXCR, applied by TCRdb to the multiplex PCR reads, yields one record per CDR3 protein. The sample includes approximately 410,000 distinct CDR3 sequences, roughly an eighth of them seen just once. The CDR3 contains 16 residues. Trimming stripped 0 bases from V and 7 bases from J, with 17 bases between. Germline assignment: CDR1 SGDLS and CDR2 YYNGEE. The sample was blood. The chain links TRBV9 to TRBJ2-1; possibly TRBD1 for D (5 bases). The origin of this receptor is a woman aged 18-35 years with Graves' hyperthyroidism. CDR3 in DNA: TGTGCCAGCAGCGTAGGATCAGGGCGAGAGACAAATGAGCAGTTCTTC. Protein product: CASSVGSGRETNEQFF.